This T cell receptor (beta chain) was captured in a study of graft-versus-host responses after intestinal transplantation. Study as a whole: Each transplant was multivisceral, liver-intestinal, or isolated intestinal. After anti-thymocyte globulin induction, recipients took tacrolimus and steroids for around 3 years.

This clone was counted once. What it binds is not known. The data were produced by immunoSEQ multiplex PCR, yet TCRdb's version contains in-frame clones alone and is incomplete. The sample has roughly 90,000 clones, approximately 90% seen once. This CDR3 is 15 amino acids long. Germline CDR1 and CDR2: SGHRS and YFSETQ. J lost 9 bases, V lost 0 bases, and 4 bases had no gene match. Notes on the study in general: GvH clones surfaced in recipient marrow, some emerging earlier in ileum or blood. Within the allografts of patients who had graft-donor T cell macrochimerism, graft-versus-host to host-versus-graft clonal ratios were high.

This TCR derives from a human donor who was the organ donor for an intestinal transplant. The chain has TRBV5-1 and TRBJ2-1, with 12 positions matching TRBD2. The sample consisted of unstimulated CD4+ T cells sorted from spleen or lymph node cells, taken before transplant. The chain's CDR3 is CASSLEASGRGEQFF. The CDR3 DNA reads as TGCGCCAGCAGCTTGGAAGCTAGCGGGAGGGGTGAGCAGTTCTTC.